The rows below give T cell receptor beta chains drawn from one sample of a study of T cells in tuberculosis. Repertoires were generated with immunoSEQ multiplex PCR, while TCRdb's copy carries only in-frame clones and drops some. The repertoire holds 88,000 or so clones, with roughly 93% as singletons. Sequenced: CD1b-GMM tetramer-negative cells sorted from PBMCs. The receptors derive from an adult woman with latent tuberculosis. CDR3s include the opening cysteine and the closing phenylalanine or tryptophan. Each record gives: CDR3 DNA, CDR3 protein, D gene, clone size, J gene, V gene. D genes are given only for firm matches. Size tells how often a clone was seen (once, few, many) or the class of an expanded clone, and some rows leave it out.

CDR3nt: TGTGCCAGCAGCCAAGGAGCGAAGAACACTGAAGCTTTCTTT; CDR3aa: CASSQGAKNTEAFF; d_gene: NA; abundance: NA; j_gene: TRBJ1-1; v_gene: TRBV14
CDR3nt: TGTGCCAGCAGCTTGGGAGGAGGAGGTGGAAACACCATATATTTT; CDR3aa: CASSLGGGGGNTIYF; d_gene: NA; abundance: few; j_gene: TRBJ1-3; v_gene: TRBV5-6
CDR3nt: TGTGCCACCAGCAGAGTGTTTCCCGGACAGACCTCTGGGGCCAACGTCCTGACTTTC; CDR3aa: CATSRVFPGQTSGANVLTF; d_gene: NA; abundance: NA; j_gene: TRBJ2-6; v_gene: TRBV15
CDR3nt: TGTGCCAGCAGCCAAGACAGGGGACGAGATACGCAGTATTTT; CDR3aa: CASSQDRGRDTQYF; d_gene: TRBD1; abundance: NA; j_gene: TRBJ2-3; v_gene: TRBV13
CDR3nt: TGTGCCAGCAGCTCGGGACTAGCGGGGTACACAGATACGCAGTATTTT; CDR3aa: CASSSGLAGYTDTQYF; d_gene: TRBD2; abundance: NA; j_gene: TRBJ2-3; v_gene: TRBV7-2
CDR3nt: TGTGCCAGCAAAAACAGCTTTAATGAAAAACTGTTTTTT; CDR3aa: CASKNSFNEKLFF; d_gene: NA; abundance: once; j_gene: TRBJ1-4; v_gene: TRBV6-5
CDR3nt: TGTGCCAGCAGCCCCGCAGGGGTCACCGGGGAGCTGTTTTTT; CDR3aa: CASSPAGVTGELFF; d_gene: NA; abundance: NA; j_gene: TRBJ2-2; v_gene: TRBV11-2
CDR3nt: TGTGCCAGCAGCGAGCAAGTCCCCAAAGCTTTCTTT; CDR3aa: CASSEQVPKAFF; d_gene: NA; abundance: NA; j_gene: TRBJ1-1; v_gene: TRBV11-2
CDR3nt: TGCGCCAGCAGCACTACGAGGGGCGGGGGGACTGGAAACATTCAGTACTTC; CDR3aa: CASSTTRGGGTGNIQYF; d_gene: TRBD2; abundance: NA; j_gene: TRBJ2-4; v_gene: TRBV5-1
CDR3nt: TGTGCCAGCAGCATAGGGGGACCCACTGAAGCTTTCTTT; CDR3aa: CASSIGGPTEAFF; d_gene: NA; abundance: NA; j_gene: TRBJ1-1; v_gene: TRBV28
CDR3nt: TGTGCCAGCAGCTTAGCGGTAGCGGGGGATTCGGAGACCCAGTACTTC; CDR3aa: CASSLAVAGDSETQYF; d_gene: TRBD2; abundance: NA; j_gene: TRBJ2-5; v_gene: TRBV7-9
CDR3nt: TGTGCCAGCAGGGGGCAGGTGCGGAATTCACCCCTCCACTTT; CDR3aa: CASRGQVRNSPLHF; d_gene: NA; abundance: NA; j_gene: TRBJ1-6; v_gene: TRBV6-1
CDR3nt: TGTGCCAGCAGCCCTGCAGGGGTCCTCGGAAACACCATATATTTT; CDR3aa: CASSPAGVLGNTIYF; d_gene: NA; abundance: NA; j_gene: TRBJ1-3; v_gene: TRBV7-2
CDR3nt: TGTGCCAGCAGTGGAGGGACTTTCCAAGAGACCCAGTACTTC; CDR3aa: CASSGGTFQETQYF; d_gene: NA; abundance: NA; j_gene: TRBJ2-5; v_gene: TRBV2
CDR3nt: TGTGCCAGCAGTGAGGCCAGGGGTCACGAGCAGTACTTC; CDR3aa: CASSEARGHEQYF; d_gene: NA; abundance: NA; j_gene: TRBJ2-7; v_gene: TRBV2
CDR3nt: TGTGCCAGTAGTCCACAGGGGGGTGTTGCCAAAAACATTCAGTACTTC; CDR3aa: CASSPQGGVAKNIQYF; d_gene: TRBD1; abundance: once; j_gene: TRBJ2-4; v_gene: TRBV19
CDR3nt: TGTGCCAGCAGTGAGCTGGGGACTAGCGGGAGAAGCACAGATACGCAGTATTTT; CDR3aa: CASSELGTSGRSTDTQYF; d_gene: TRBD2; abundance: NA; j_gene: TRBJ2-3; v_gene: TRBV6-1
CDR3nt: TGTGCCAGCAGCGCAGGAGGGGTAACCGGGACTAGCTGGGATACGCAGTATTTT; CDR3aa: CASSAGGVTGTSWDTQYF; d_gene: TRBD2; abundance: NA; j_gene: TRBJ2-3; v_gene: TRBV11-2
CDR3nt: TGCGCCAGCAGCCAAGACCCCCAGGGGGCGCAGAGCTATGGCTACACCTTC; CDR3aa: CASSQDPQGAQSYGYTF; d_gene: TRBD1; abundance: NA; j_gene: TRBJ1-2; v_gene: TRBV4-1
CDR3nt: TGTGCCAGCATTTCCCCACACACAGGGTTTGGTGGCTACACCTTC; CDR3aa: CASISPHTGFGGYTF; d_gene: NA; abundance: once; j_gene: TRBJ1-2; v_gene: TRBV28
CDR3nt: TGTGCCAGCAGCCCGTACAGGGGGGGGAGGACTGAAGCTTTCTTT; CDR3aa: CASSPYRGGRTEAFF; d_gene: TRBD1; abundance: NA; j_gene: TRBJ1-1; v_gene: TRBV7-2
CDR3nt: TGTGCTAGTGGTTTGCCTGGGACAGACCAAGAGACCCAGTACTTC; CDR3aa: CASGLPGTDQETQYF; d_gene: TRBD1; abundance: NA; j_gene: TRBJ2-5; v_gene: TRBV12-5
CDR3nt: TGTGCCAGCAGCCGATTGGGACAGGATAATGAGCAGTTCTTC; CDR3aa: CASSRLGQDNEQFF; d_gene: TRBD1; abundance: few; j_gene: TRBJ2-1; v_gene: TRBV7-6
CDR3nt: TGTGCTAGCAGCCACCGGACAGGGAACACCGGGGAGCTGTTTTTT; CDR3aa: CASSHRTGNTGELFF; d_gene: TRBD1; abundance: NA; j_gene: TRBJ2-2; v_gene: TRBV7-7
CDR3nt: TGTGCCAGCAGCTTTCCCGGGGCTGAAGCTTTCTTT; CDR3aa: CASSFPGAEAFF; d_gene: NA; abundance: NA; j_gene: TRBJ1-1; v_gene: TRBV7-2
CDR3nt: TGTGCCAGTGCCGGCGGGGGGTCAGAAAATTCACCCCTCCACTTT; CDR3aa: CASAGGGSENSPLHF; d_gene: NA; abundance: NA; j_gene: TRBJ1-6; v_gene: TRBV19
CDR3nt: TGCAGCGTCAAGCCGAAGACAGGGGATGGCTACACCTTC; CDR3aa: CSVKPKTGDGYTF; d_gene: TRBD1; abundance: once; j_gene: TRBJ1-2; v_gene: TRBV29-1
CDR3nt: TGTGCCAGCACTAGGACAGGGGCTAATGAAAAACTGTTTTTT; CDR3aa: CASTRTGANEKLFF; d_gene: TRBD1; abundance: NA; j_gene: TRBJ1-4; v_gene: TRBV6-1
CDR3nt: TGTGCCAGCAGCTTAGGCAGGATTGGAGAGCAGTTCTTC; CDR3aa: CASSLGRIGEQFF; d_gene: NA; abundance: once; j_gene: TRBJ2-1; v_gene: TRBV11-2
CDR3nt: TGCGCCAGCAGCTTGGGGGAGTCCTACGAGCAGTACTTC; CDR3aa: CASSLGESYEQYF; d_gene: NA; abundance: NA; j_gene: TRBJ2-7; v_gene: TRBV5-1
CDR3nt: TGCGCCAGCAGCTTGGGCAGGGGGCTTTACGAGCAGTACTTC; CDR3aa: CASSLGRGLYEQYF; d_gene: TRBD1; abundance: NA; j_gene: TRBJ2-7; v_gene: TRBV5-1
CDR3nt: TGTGCCAGCAGTTTAGAGGGTAGCAATCAGCCCCAGCATTTT; CDR3aa: CASSLEGSNQPQHF; d_gene: NA; abundance: NA; j_gene: TRBJ1-5; v_gene: TRBV27
CDR3nt: TGTGCCAGCACTCAGCAGGGAAGTAGTTCACCCCTCCACTTT; CDR3aa: CASTQQGSSSPLHF; d_gene: NA; abundance: NA; j_gene: TRBJ1-6; v_gene: TRBV28
CDR3nt: TGTGCCAGCAGCTTAGAGACTCCCCCCGACAATGAGCAGTTCTTC; CDR3aa: CASSLETPPDNEQFF; d_gene: NA; abundance: NA; j_gene: TRBJ2-1; v_gene: TRBV11-3
CDR3nt: TGCGCCAGCAGCGTAACCGGGACAGGGTCTCCGGAGCAGTTCTTC; CDR3aa: CASSVTGTGSPEQFF; d_gene: TRBD1; abundance: NA; j_gene: TRBJ2-1; v_gene: TRBV5-1
CDR3nt: TGTGCCAGCAGTGATGGGCAGGGGCCTTACGAGCAGTACTTT; CDR3aa: CASSDGQGPYEQYF; d_gene: NA; abundance: NA; j_gene: TRBJ2-7; v_gene: TRBV6-1
CDR3nt: TGTGCCAGCAGCTTACAGGGGCAGCCCCAGCATTTT; CDR3aa: CASSLQGQPQHF; d_gene: TRBD1; abundance: NA; j_gene: TRBJ1-5; v_gene: TRBV28
CDR3nt: TGCGCCAGCAGTGGGAGGACTGAAGCTTTCTTT; CDR3aa: CASSGRTEAFF; d_gene: NA; abundance: NA; j_gene: TRBJ1-1; v_gene: TRBV10-2
CDR3nt: TGTGCCAGCAGCTTAGCGGGGGGAGCCAAAAACATTCAGTACTTC; CDR3aa: CASSLAGGAKNIQYF; d_gene: NA; abundance: NA; j_gene: TRBJ2-4; v_gene: TRBV7-2
CDR3nt: TGTGCCAGCAGCCAGGCGGGTACCGCTTCCAATGAGCAGTTCTTC; CDR3aa: CASSQAGTASNEQFF; d_gene: NA; abundance: NA; j_gene: TRBJ2-1; v_gene: TRBV7-8
CDR3nt: TGTGCCAGCAGAATCAGCGGGGGGGCATCAAATGAGCAGTTCTTC; CDR3aa: CASRISGGASNEQFF; d_gene: TRBD2; abundance: NA; j_gene: TRBJ2-1; v_gene: TRBV7-2
CDR3nt: TGTGCCAGCAGCTTAGCTGGACAGAACTCCGAGCAGTACTTC; CDR3aa: CASSLAGQNSEQYF; d_gene: NA; abundance: few; j_gene: TRBJ2-7; v_gene: TRBV7-9
CDR3nt: TGCGCCAGCAAGGGAGGGGAGGGTTGGGGGATGAACACTGAAGCTTTCTTT; CDR3aa: CASKGGEGWGMNTEAFF; d_gene: NA; abundance: once; j_gene: TRBJ1-1; v_gene: TRBV5-1